Listed below are T cell receptor beta chains from one sample, sequenced in a study of blood T cell repertoires in COVID-19. The table came from immunoSEQ multiplex PCR; TCRdb's copy has only in-frame clones and leaves some out. The sample includes around 78,000 clones, approximately 88% of them seen just once. The sample comprised peripheral blood. These receptors all come from a human donor in a cohort sampled during active COVID-19. The CDR3 runs from the conserved cysteine through the conserved F or W. A D gene is named only where the DNA matches it firmly. Clone size is given for some rows only: seen once, a few or many times, or a class if the clone is expanded.

J gene: TRBJ2-7
clone size: -
D gene: -
V gene: TRBV3-1/TRBV3-2
CDR3 DNA: TGTGCCAGCAGCCAAGCGGGTTTTGGCGAGCAGTACTTC
CDR3 protein: CASSQAGFGEQYF

J gene: TRBJ1-2
clone size: -
D gene: TRBD1
V gene: TRBV19
CDR3 DNA: TGTGCCAGTCAGACAGGGTCTGACTATGGCTACACCTTC
CDR3 protein: CASQTGSDYGYTF

J gene: TRBJ2-6
clone size: -
D gene: TRBD1
V gene: TRBV5-1
CDR3 DNA: TGCGCCACGACAGGGGGCGCGACTAGCTCTGGGGCCAACGTCCTGACTTTC
CDR3 protein: CATTGGATSSGANVLTF

J gene: TRBJ2-7
clone size: -
D gene: TRBD1
V gene: TRBV7-2
CDR3 DNA: TGTGCCAGCAGCTTAACCGGGACAGCCCTAGTCTACGAGCAGTACTTC
CDR3 protein: CASSLTGTALVYEQYF

J gene: TRBJ2-1
clone size: -
D gene: TRBD2
V gene: TRBV2
CDR3 DNA: TGTGCCAGCAGTGAAATGCGGGAGGCTTCGGAGCAGTTCTTC
CDR3 protein: CASSEMREASEQFF

J gene: TRBJ2-7
clone size: -
D gene: TRBD1
V gene: TRBV5-6
CDR3 DNA: TGTGCCAGCAGCCTTTTGGACAGGGGGCGAGAGCAGTACTTC
CDR3 protein: CASSLLDRGREQYF

J gene: TRBJ1-5
clone size: -
D gene: -
V gene: TRBV5-5
CDR3 DNA: TGTGCCAGCAGCTTGGAGGGAGGGCCCCAGCATTTT
CDR3 protein: CASSLEGGPQHF

J gene: TRBJ1-5
clone size: -
D gene: TRBD1
V gene: TRBV7-8
CDR3 DNA: TGTGCCAGCAGCTTGGCCGGGACAGGGCCCAATCAGCCCCAGCATTTT
CDR3 protein: CASSLAGTGPNQPQHF

J gene: TRBJ2-2
clone size: -
D gene: -
V gene: TRBV2
CDR3 DNA: TGTGCCAGCAGTCGTAACAGGGACACCGGGGAGCTGTTTTTT
CDR3 protein: CASSRNRDTGELFF

J gene: TRBJ2-5
clone size: once
D gene: TRBD1
V gene: TRBV19
CDR3 DNA: TGTGCCAGTAGTATTGTGGGACAGGGGGCCCCCCAAGAGACCCAGTACTTC
CDR3 protein: CASSIVGQGAPQETQYF

J gene: TRBJ1-2
clone size: once
D gene: -
V gene: TRBV6-1
CDR3 DNA: TGTGCCAGCAGTGAAGCGCGAGGACAGAGGGCGGAATGGAATGTCTACACCTTC
CDR3 protein: CASSEARGQRAEWNVYTF

J gene: TRBJ2-1
clone size: -
D gene: TRBD1
V gene: TRBV7-2
CDR3 DNA: TGTGCCAGCAGCTCCGGGGACAGGGCCTACAATGAGCAGTTCTTC
CDR3 protein: CASSSGDRAYNEQFF

J gene: TRBJ1-3
clone size: -
D gene: -
V gene: TRBV19
CDR3 DNA: TGTGCCAGTATGAACTGGGGGTCGCTGGGGGGGTCCCCCTCTGGAAACACCATATATTTT
CDR3 protein: CASMNWGSLGGSPSGNTIYF

J gene: TRBJ2-2
clone size: -
D gene: -
V gene: TRBV5-4
CDR3 DNA: TGTGCCAGCAGCTTGAGAACGGCCGGGGAGCTGTTTTTT
CDR3 protein: CASSLRTAGELFF

J gene: TRBJ1-1
clone size: -
D gene: TRBD1
V gene: TRBV28
CDR3 DNA: TGTGCCAGCGGTATGACAGGGATCACTGAAGCTTTCTTT
CDR3 protein: CASGMTGITEAFF

J gene: TRBJ2-3
clone size: -
D gene: -
V gene: TRBV3-1/TRBV3-2
CDR3 DNA: TGTGCCAGCAGCCAATGGGGGGTGGGCACAGATACGCAGTATTTT
CDR3 protein: CASSQWGVGTDTQYF

J gene: TRBJ1-1
clone size: -
D gene: -
V gene: TRBV18
CDR3 DNA: TGTGCCAGCTCACAACTCCAGGGGAAGAACACTGAAGCTTTCTTT
CDR3 protein: CASSQLQGKNTEAFF

J gene: TRBJ2-2
clone size: -
D gene: TRBD1
V gene: TRBV19
CDR3 DNA: TGTGCCAGTAGTTCTTCGACAGGGGTGATTGGCGGGGAGCTGTTTTTT
CDR3 protein: CASSSSTGVIGGELFF

J gene: TRBJ2-1
clone size: -
D gene: -
V gene: TRBV11-2
CDR3 DNA: TGTGCCAGCAGCCCCTATTATAATGAGCAGTTCTTC
CDR3 protein: CASSPYYNEQFF

J gene: TRBJ1-6
clone size: once
D gene: TRBD1
V gene: TRBV28
CDR3 DNA: TGTGCCAGCAGTTTATGGGCCGTTTGGGGACAGACTAATTCACCCCTCCACTTT
CDR3 protein: CASSLWAVWGQTNSPLHF

J gene: TRBJ1-1
clone size: -
D gene: -
V gene: TRBV5-8
CDR3 DNA: TGTGCCAGCAGCTTGGGGGGAGGGGGCACTGAAGCTTTCTTT
CDR3 protein: CASSLGGGGTEAFF

J gene: TRBJ2-2
clone size: -
D gene: TRBD1
V gene: TRBV6-1
CDR3 DNA: TGTGCCAGCAGTGAATACCGGGACAGGGGATCGAACACCGGGGAGCTGTTTTTT
CDR3 protein: CASSEYRDRGSNTGELFF

J gene: TRBJ1-2
clone size: -
D gene: TRBD1
V gene: TRBV7-2
CDR3 DNA: TGTGCCAGCAGTCGCGGACAGGGAGAGTTCGGCTACACCTTC
CDR3 protein: CASSRGQGEFGYTF

J gene: TRBJ2-7
clone size: -
D gene: -
V gene: TRBV19
CDR3 DNA: TGTGCCAGTAGTACAAACTACGAGCAGTACTTC
CDR3 protein: CASSTNYEQYF

J gene: TRBJ1-2
clone size: few
D gene: -
V gene: TRBV13
CDR3 DNA: TGTGCCAGCAGCTTCGCAGGGGTGGGATATGGCTACACCTTC
CDR3 protein: CASSFAGVGYGYTF

J gene: TRBJ2-6
clone size: few
D gene: -
V gene: TRBV5-1
CDR3 DNA: TGCGCCAGCAGCTCGCAAGGCGGGGTCAAGGGAGGGGCCAACGTCCTGACTTTC
CDR3 protein: CASSSQGGVKGGANVLTF

J gene: TRBJ2-1
clone size: -
D gene: TRBD1
V gene: TRBV6-5
CDR3 DNA: TGTGCCAGCGAGCCAGACAGGGGCTCCAATGAGCAGTTCTTC
CDR3 protein: CASEPDRGSNEQFF

J gene: TRBJ2-2
clone size: once
D gene: -
V gene: TRBV29-1
CDR3 DNA: TGCAGCGTTGAAGGCACGAGATCGAGGGGGGGTGCCGGGGAGCTGTTTTTT
CDR3 protein: CSVEGTRSRGGAGELFF

J gene: TRBJ2-4
clone size: -
D gene: -
V gene: TRBV11-3
CDR3 DNA: TGTGCCAGCAGCTTAGGGACAGTGAATAACATTCAGTACTTC
CDR3 protein: CASSLGTVNNIQYF

J gene: TRBJ1-2
clone size: -
D gene: -
V gene: TRBV10-3
CDR3 DNA: TGTGCCATCAGGGGGGGACTGGATGGCTACACCTTC
CDR3 protein: CAIRGGLDGYTF

J gene: TRBJ2-7
clone size: -
D gene: -
V gene: TRBV5-6
CDR3 DNA: TGTGCCAGCCGGCAAGGATGGGGGGACTTTTCCTACGAGCAGTACTTC
CDR3 protein: CASRQGWGDFSYEQYF

J gene: TRBJ1-3
clone size: -
D gene: -
V gene: TRBV6-5
CDR3 DNA: TGTGCCAGCAGTTACTCGAAACCGGGCTCTGGAAACACCATATATTTT
CDR3 protein: CASSYSKPGSGNTIYF

J gene: TRBJ2-2
clone size: -
D gene: TRBD1
V gene: TRBV6-6
CDR3 DNA: TGTGCCAGCAGTCGATGGGACAGCCAAAGCCTCACCGGGGAGCTGTTTTTT
CDR3 protein: CASSRWDSQSLTGELFF

J gene: TRBJ2-5
clone size: -
D gene: TRBD1
V gene: TRBV4-1
CDR3 DNA: TGCGCCAGCAGCCAATTGGGGCTACAGGGGGAAGAGACCCAGTACTTC
CDR3 protein: CASSQLGLQGEETQYF

J gene: TRBJ1-1
clone size: -
D gene: -
V gene: TRBV27
CDR3 DNA: TGTGCCAGCAGCTACAGAGAAAACACTGAAGCTTTCTTT
CDR3 protein: CASSYRENTEAFF

J gene: TRBJ1-2
clone size: -
D gene: -
V gene: TRBV3-1/TRBV3-2
CDR3 DNA: TGTGCCAGCAGCCAAGAGGGGCGGGGATACGGCTACACCTTC
CDR3 protein: CASSQEGRGYGYTF

J gene: TRBJ2-3
clone size: -
D gene: -
V gene: TRBV6-1
CDR3 DNA: TGTGCCAGCAACCAGGGTTATGATACGCAGTATTTT
CDR3 protein: CASNQGYDTQYF

J gene: TRBJ2-7
clone size: -
D gene: TRBD2
V gene: TRBV7-2
CDR3 DNA: TGTGCCAGCAGCTTAGTTGCTAGCGGGAGTTTGTACGAGCAGTACTTC
CDR3 protein: CASSLVASGSLYEQYF

J gene: TRBJ2-7
clone size: -
D gene: -
V gene: TRBV5-5
CDR3 DNA: TGTGCCAGCAGACCTCTGTACAGGGACGCCTACGAGCAGTACTTC
CDR3 protein: CASRPLYRDAYEQYF

J gene: TRBJ1-2
clone size: -
D gene: TRBD1
V gene: TRBV5-6
CDR3 DNA: TGTGCCAGCAGTAGGGACAGGGACGTCTATGGCTACACCTTC
CDR3 protein: CASSRDRDVYGYTF

J gene: TRBJ1-2
clone size: -
D gene: -
V gene: TRBV7-9
CDR3 DNA: TGTGCCAGCAGCCGTAGGGGGAGCACCTATGGCTACACCTTC
CDR3 protein: CASSRRGSTYGYTF

J gene: TRBJ2-3
clone size: -
D gene: TRBD2
V gene: TRBV10-3
CDR3 DNA: TGTGCCACGTTAGCGGGGGGGGCTACAGATACGCAGTATTTT
CDR3 protein: CATLAGGATDTQYF

J gene: TRBJ2-1
clone size: -
D gene: TRBD1
V gene: TRBV25-1
CDR3 DNA: TGTGCCAGCAGTGGTCTCGGACAGGGGGGTGCCTTAAATGAGCAGTTCTTC
CDR3 protein: CASSGLGQGGALNEQFF

J gene: TRBJ2-1
clone size: -
D gene: -
V gene: TRBV28
CDR3 DNA: TGTGCCAGCAGCCACTCGCGCCCGGGCTCCTACAATGAGCAGTTCTTC
CDR3 protein: CASSHSRPGSYNEQFF

J gene: TRBJ2-7
clone size: -
D gene: -
V gene: TRBV29-1
CDR3 DNA: TGCAGCGTTGGTGACAGTAGGTCCTACGAGCAGTACTTC
CDR3 protein: CSVGDSRSYEQYF

J gene: TRBJ2-2
clone size: -
D gene: -
V gene: TRBV2
CDR3 DNA: TGTGCCAGCCTAGTACAGGTCACCGGGGAGCTGTTTTTT
CDR3 protein: CASLVQVTGELFF